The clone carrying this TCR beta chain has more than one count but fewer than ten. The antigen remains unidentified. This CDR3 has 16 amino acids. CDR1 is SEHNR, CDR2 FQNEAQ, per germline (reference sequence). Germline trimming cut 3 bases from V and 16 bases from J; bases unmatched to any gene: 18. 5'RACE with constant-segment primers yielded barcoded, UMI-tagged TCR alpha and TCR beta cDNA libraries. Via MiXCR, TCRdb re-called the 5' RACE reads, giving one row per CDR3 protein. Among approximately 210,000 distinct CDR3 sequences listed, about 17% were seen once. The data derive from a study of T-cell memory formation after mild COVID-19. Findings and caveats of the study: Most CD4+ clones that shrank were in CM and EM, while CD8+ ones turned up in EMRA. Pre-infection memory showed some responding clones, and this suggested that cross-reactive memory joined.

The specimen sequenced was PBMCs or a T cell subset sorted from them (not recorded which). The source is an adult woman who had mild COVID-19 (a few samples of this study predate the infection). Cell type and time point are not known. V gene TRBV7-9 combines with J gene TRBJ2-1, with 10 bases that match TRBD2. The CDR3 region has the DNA TGTGCCAGCAGCTTGCCTAGCGGGGGACTCCGGGTATGGTCCTTCTTC. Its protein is CASSLPSGGLRVWSFF.